This T cell receptor beta chain appears in the sequencing data of a study of T-cell memory formation after mild COVID-19. Findings of the study overall: Pre-infection memory already had some responding clones, implying cross-reactive memory joined. Whether day 37 second-wave clones are SARS-CoV-2-specific was not confirmed. Clones that got smaller from day 15 to 85 had even CD4/CD8, while clones growing later tipped toward CD4+.

Of note for this clonotype: Antigen: not known.

CDR3 size: 15 residues. CDR1 and CDR2 (germline): KGHSH, LQKENI. V was clipped by 3 bases and J by 6 bases, with 16 bases between them. Constant-segment-primed 5'RACE gave TCR alpha and TCR beta cDNA libraries with sample barcodes and UMIs. MiXCR, applied by TCRdb to the 5' RACE reads, yields one record per CDR3 protein. The repertoire holds roughly 190,000 distinct CDR3 sequences, with about 18% as singletons. Sequences were obtained from PBMCs or a T cell subset sorted from them (not recorded which). This TCR came from an adult woman who had mild COVID-19 (a few samples of this study predate the infection). Cell type and time point are not known. The V call is TRBV18, the J call TRBJ2-3; weak D call: TRBD1 (6 bases). The CDR3 DNA sequence: TGTGCCAGCTCACCGCCAGGCAGGGGCTCGGATACGCAGTATTTT. Protein: CASSPPGRGSDTQYF.